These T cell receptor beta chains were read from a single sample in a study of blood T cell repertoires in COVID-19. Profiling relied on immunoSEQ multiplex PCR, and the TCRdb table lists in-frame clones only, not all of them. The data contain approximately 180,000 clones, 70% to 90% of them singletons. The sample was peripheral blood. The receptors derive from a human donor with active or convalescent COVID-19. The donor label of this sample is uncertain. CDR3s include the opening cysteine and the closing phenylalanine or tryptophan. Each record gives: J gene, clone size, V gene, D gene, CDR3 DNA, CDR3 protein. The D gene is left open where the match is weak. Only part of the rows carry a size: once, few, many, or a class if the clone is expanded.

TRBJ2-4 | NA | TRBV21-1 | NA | TGTGCCAGCAGCCAAGAGGGACAGGGCGGGAAGGCAGTTGACGACATTCAGTACTTC | CASSQEGQGGKAVDDIQYF
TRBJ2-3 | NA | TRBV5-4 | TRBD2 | TGTGCCAGCAGCTTCAGCGGGGACACAGATACGCAGTATTTT | CASSFSGDTDTQYF
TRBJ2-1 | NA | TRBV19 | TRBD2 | TGTGCCACCTCAGGACTAGCGGGAGGCAATGAGCAGTTCTTC | CATSGLAGGNEQFF
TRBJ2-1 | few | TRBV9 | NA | TGTGCCAGCAGCCCAACAGGACAGCAGATCAATGAGCAGTTCTTC | CASSPTGQQINEQFF
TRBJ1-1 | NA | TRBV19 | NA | TGTGCCAGTAGTCCCCGGTTGCCGAACACTGAAGCTTTCTTT | CASSPRLPNTEAFF
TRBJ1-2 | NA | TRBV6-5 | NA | TGTGCCAGCAGTACGGATGGAGGGATCGATGGCTACACCTTC | CASSTDGGIDGYTF
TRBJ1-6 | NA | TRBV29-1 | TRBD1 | TGCAGCGTTGCCACAGGGGATAATTCACCCCTCCACTTT | CSVATGDNSPLHF
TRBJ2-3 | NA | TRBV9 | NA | TGTGCCAGCAGCGTAGAGCCTAGTTCCACAGATACGCAGTATTTT | CASSVEPSSTDTQYF
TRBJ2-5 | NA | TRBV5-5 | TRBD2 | TGTGCCAGCAACGAACCCCGGGGGCGGGGGGGAGAGACCCAGTACTTC | CASNEPRGRGGETQYF
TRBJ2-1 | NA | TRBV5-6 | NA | TGTGCCTCCAGCTTGGCCGGGGCGGGGGCGTCCTACAATGAGCAGTTCTTC | CASSLAGAGASYNEQFF
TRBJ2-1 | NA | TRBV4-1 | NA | TGCGCCAGCAGCCAAGTCCCGGGGGTCATATACAATGAGCAGTTCTTC | CASSQVPGVIYNEQFF
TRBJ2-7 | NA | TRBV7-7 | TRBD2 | TGTGCTAGCAGCGTGACTAGCGGGAGTGACGAGCAGTACTTC | CASSVTSGSDEQYF
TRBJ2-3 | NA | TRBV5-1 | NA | TGCGCCAGCAGCTTGGAAGCGGTGGTCACAGATACGCAGTATTTT | CASSLEAVVTDTQYF
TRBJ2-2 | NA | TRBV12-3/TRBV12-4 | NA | TGTGCCAGCACCCGAGCCGGGGAGCTGTTTTTT | CASTRAGELFF
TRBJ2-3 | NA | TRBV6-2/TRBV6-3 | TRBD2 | TGTGCCAGCAGCATATTTGGGACTAGCGTAAGGACAGATACGCAGTATTTT | CASSIFGTSVRTDTQYF
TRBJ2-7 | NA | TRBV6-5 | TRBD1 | TGTGCCAGCAGTTACTCGGGGGACAGATCCTACGAGCAGTACTTC | CASSYSGDRSYEQYF
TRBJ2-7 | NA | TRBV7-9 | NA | TGTGCCAGCAGCCTCCGGAGGGTACCGGGTGGCGAGCAGTACTTC | CASSLRRVPGGEQYF
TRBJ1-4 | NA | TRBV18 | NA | TGTGCCAGCTCGCCCCAGGTCGCAACTAATGAAAAACTGTTTTTT | CASSPQVATNEKLFF
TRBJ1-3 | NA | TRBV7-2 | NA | TGTGCCAGCAGCTCCCGGCGGGGGTCGGGAAACACCATATATTTT | CASSSRRGSGNTIYF
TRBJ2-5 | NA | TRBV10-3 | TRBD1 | TGTGCCATCAGGGGACAGGGTTCTGAGACCCAGTACTTC | CAIRGQGSETQYF
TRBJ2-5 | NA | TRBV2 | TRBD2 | TGTGCCAGCAGTTTTACGGGAGGTCCCCCCAAAGAGACCCAGTACTTC | CASSFTGGPPKETQYF
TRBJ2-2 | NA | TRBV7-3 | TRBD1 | TGTGCCAGCAGCTTAGGGCCAGGGGGAACCGGGGAGCTGTTTTTT | CASSLGPGGTGELFF
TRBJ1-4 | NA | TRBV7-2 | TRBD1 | TGTGCCAGCAGCTTGGACAGGGGGCACGAAAAACTGTTTTTT | CASSLDRGHEKLFF
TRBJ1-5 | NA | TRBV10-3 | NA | TGTGCCATCAGTGAGGGACACCACAATCAGCCCCAGCATTTT | CAISEGHHNQPQHF
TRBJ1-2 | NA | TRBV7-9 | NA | TGTGCCAGCAGCTTACTTCCGGGAGAGGGCTACACCTTC | CASSLLPGEGYTF
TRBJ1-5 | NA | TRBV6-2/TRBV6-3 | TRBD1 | TGTGCCAGCAGTTACTACCGGGACAGGGTGAGCAATCAGCCCCAGCATTTT | CASSYYRDRVSNQPQHF
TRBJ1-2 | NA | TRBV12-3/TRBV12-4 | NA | TGTGCCAGCAGTTCTAGGGGGGGCTACACCTTC | CASSSRGGYTF
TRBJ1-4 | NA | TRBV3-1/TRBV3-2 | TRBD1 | TGTGCCAGCAGCCACGCTCCCGGACAGGGTGACGAAAAACTGTTTTTT | CASSHAPGQGDEKLFF
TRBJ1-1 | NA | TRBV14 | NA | TGTGCCAGCAGTACCCAGGGGTATACTGAAGCTTTCTTT | CASSTQGYTEAFF
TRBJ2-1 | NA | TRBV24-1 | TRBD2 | TGTGCCACCAGTGATCCTTTAGCGGGAGGATCTGGTAATGAGCAGTTCTTC | CATSDPLAGGSGNEQFF
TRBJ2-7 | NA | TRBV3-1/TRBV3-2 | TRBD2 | TGTGCCAGCAGCCAAGGACTAGCGGGAGGGCGCGAGCAGTACTTC | CASSQGLAGGREQYF
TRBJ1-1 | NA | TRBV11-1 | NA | TGTGCCAGCAGAGCCACGAACACTGAAGCTTTCTTT | CASRATNTEAFF
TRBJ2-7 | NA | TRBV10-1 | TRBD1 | TGCGCCAGCAGCAGGGACAGGACCGACGACGAGCAGTACTTC | CASSRDRTDDEQYF
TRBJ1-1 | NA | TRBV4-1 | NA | TGCGCCAGCAGCCAAGAGCTTTGGGCTCGCACTGAAGCTTTCTTT | CASSQELWARTEAFF